The 3 T cell receptor beta chains below come from one sample, sequenced in a study of blood T cell repertoires in COVID-19 (dated by TCRdb to the early 2020s). Receptors were amplified or captured by the immunoSEQ multiplex PCR assay. Sourced from immuneACCESS, this table was stored by TCRdb with only in-frame sequences that have V and J called. A share of the clones is absent; for the studies checked, an unresolved V gene accounts for under half, and the remainder has no known explanation. The sample has about 87,000 clones on record, under 85% of them singletons. Roughly 2.1% of the sample lies in the top ten. The specimen sequenced was peripheral blood. The receptors derive from a woman between 70 and 85 years old with acute or convalescent COVID-19.

This sequence joins TRBV18 and TRBJ2-6, with TRBD1 matching over 9 bases. Trimming at V came to 6 bases and at J to 0 bases, leaving 9 bases not matched to a gene. Germline V gene lookup returns CDR1 KGHSH and CDR2 LQKENI. The length of the CDR3 is 18 residues. CDR3 DNA sequence: TGTGCCAGCTCCCAGAGTGGACAGGGGAGCTCTGGGGCCAACGTCCTGACTTTC. Translated: CASSQSGQGSSGANVLTF.

The chain employs TRBV11-2 and TRBJ1-2; D may be TRBD1 (6 bases). CDR1 and CDR2 from the germline V gene are SGHAT and FQNNGV. V was pared by 3 bases and J by 5 bases, with 19 bases between. The CDR3 loop spans 16 amino acids. CDR3 nucleotide sequence: TGTGCCAGCAGCTTCGCTGGCCGGGGGGCGAAGTATGGCTACACCTTC. It yields the protein CASSFAGRGAKYGYTF.

This clone was picked up a small number of times. The chain recombines TRBV5-1 with TRBJ2-7; TRBD1 agrees at 7 bases. J gave up 4 bases and V 2 bases, and 6 bases lay outside the gene matches. The CDR3 is made up of 14 amino acids. Germline V CDR1 and CDR2: SGHRS, YFSETQ. The CDR3 reads CASSFDRVGYEQYF. The CDR3 DNA sequence: TGCGCCAGCAGCTTCGACAGGGTGGGGTACGAGCAGTACTTC. The entire variable domain, with the rest obtained from reference TRBV5-1 and TRBJ2-7, is as follows: KAGVTQTPRYLIKTRGQQVTLSCSPISGHRSVSWYQQTPGQGLQFLFEYFSETQRNKGNFPGRFSGRQFSNSRSEMNVSTLELGDSALYLCASSFDRVGYEQYFGPGTRLTVT.